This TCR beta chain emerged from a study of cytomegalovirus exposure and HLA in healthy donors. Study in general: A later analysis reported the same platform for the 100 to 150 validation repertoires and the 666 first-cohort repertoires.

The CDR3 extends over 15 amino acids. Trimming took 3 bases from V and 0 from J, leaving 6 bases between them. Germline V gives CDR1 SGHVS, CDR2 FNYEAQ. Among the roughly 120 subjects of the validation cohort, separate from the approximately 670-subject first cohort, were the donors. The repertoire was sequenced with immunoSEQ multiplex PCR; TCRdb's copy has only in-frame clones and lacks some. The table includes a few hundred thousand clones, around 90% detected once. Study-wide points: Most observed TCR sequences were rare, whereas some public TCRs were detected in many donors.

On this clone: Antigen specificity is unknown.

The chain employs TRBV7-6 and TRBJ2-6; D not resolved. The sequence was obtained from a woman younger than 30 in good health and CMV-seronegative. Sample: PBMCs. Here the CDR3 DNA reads TGTGCCAGCAGCTTTACGGTCTCTGGGGCCAACGTCCTGACTTTC. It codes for CASSFTVSGANVLTF.